These T cell receptor beta chains were read from a single sample in a study of T cell changes during pregnancy in multiple sclerosis. This table comes from immunoSEQ multiplex PCR, and its TCRdb copy is limited to in-frame clones, with some not included. The sample lists about 51,000 clones, roughly 94% seen once, with less than 0.65% in the top ten. The sample in question was CD4+ T cells from peripheral blood mononuclear cells, obtained in the second trimester of pregnancy. These receptors came from a female donor with multiple sclerosis, enrolled in a pregnancy study. Both conserved end residues are part of each CDR3. The D gene is left open where the match is weak. Clone size is shown for a subset of rows, as once, few, many or a class of expanded clone.

J gene	clone size	V gene	D gene	CDR3 DNA	CDR3 protein
TRBJ2-7	-	TRBV18	TRBD2	TGTGCCAGCTCACCACCGCGGATGACTAGCAGTCGCGAGCAGTACTTC	CASSPPRMTSSREQYF
TRBJ1-2	-	TRBV10-3	TRBD1	TGTGCCATCAGGGAACAGGGGGTGAGAGGCTACACCTTC	CAIREQGVRGYTF
TRBJ1-4	-	TRBV5-1	-	TGCGCCAGCAGCGTTTGGGGCGGAGTGAATGAAAAACTGTTTTTT	CASSVWGGVNEKLFF
TRBJ1-6	-	TRBV19	-	TGTGCCAGTAGTCTAACCCCAAATTCACCCCTCCACTTT	CASSLTPNSPLHF
TRBJ2-7	-	TRBV6-5	TRBD1	TGTGCCAGCAGTTGGGACAGGGCCCGGCTGTACGAGCAGTACTTC	CASSWDRARLYEQYF
TRBJ1-3	few	TRBV7-6	-	TGTGCCAGCAGCTTAGCGGCAGGGGCTGGAAACACCATATATTTT	CASSLAAGAGNTIYF
TRBJ2-3	-	TRBV9	-	TGTGCCAGCAGCCGGGGGACCACAGATACGCAGTATTTT	CASSRGTTDTQYF
TRBJ2-5	-	TRBV7-9	-	TGTGCCAGCAGCTTAGAAGGTAGCAGTCAAGAGACCCAGTACTTC	CASSLEGSSQETQYF
TRBJ2-3	-	TRBV7-2	TRBD1	TGTGCCAGCAGTGGACAGGGGGCCCCCACAGATACGCAGTATTTT	CASSGQGAPTDTQYF
TRBJ1-2	-	TRBV5-5	TRBD1	TGTGCCAGCAGCAGGGACAGAACTAACTATGGCTACACCTTC	CASSRDRTNYGYTF
TRBJ2-1	-	TRBV7-9	TRBD2	TGTGCCAGCAGCTTAGCGCGGGTAGCGGGGGGAAATGAGCAGTTCTTC	CASSLARVAGGNEQFF
TRBJ2-3	-	TRBV5-1	-	TGCGCCAGCAGCTCACATGACGCAGGGATTAGCACAGATACGCAGTATTTT	CASSSHDAGISTDTQYF